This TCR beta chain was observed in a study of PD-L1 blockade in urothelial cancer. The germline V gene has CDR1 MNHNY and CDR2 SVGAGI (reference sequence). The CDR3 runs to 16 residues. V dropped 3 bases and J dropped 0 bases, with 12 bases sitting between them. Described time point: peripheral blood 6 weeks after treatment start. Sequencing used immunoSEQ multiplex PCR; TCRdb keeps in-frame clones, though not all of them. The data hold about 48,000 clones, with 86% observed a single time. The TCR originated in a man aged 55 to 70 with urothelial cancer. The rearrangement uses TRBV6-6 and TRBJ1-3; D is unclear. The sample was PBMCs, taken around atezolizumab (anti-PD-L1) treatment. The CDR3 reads CASSYSFPSSGNTIYF. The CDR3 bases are TGTGCCAGCAGTTATTCCTTTCCGAGCTCTGGAAACACCATATATTTT.